This section outlines one T cell receptor (beta chain) sequence together with its context. This sample stems from a study of blood T cell repertoires in COVID-19. Study context: Donors in the United States, Italy and Spain gave samples during acute or convalescent COVID-19. Sources were T cells, B-cell-depleted T cells, or PBMCs; the material itself was cDNA or gDNA.

Germline V gives CDR1 SGDLS, CDR2 YYNGEE. This CDR3 spans 16 amino acids. The ends lost 4 bases at V and 1 base at J; junction bases unmatched: 7. Authors' processing steps: Estimation of nucleated cell counts relied on the amplification of reference gene primers. TCRdb keeps only in-frame clones here, not all; method: immunoSEQ multiplex PCR. From that table come the V and J calls and clone size; the DNA was used to work out D and trimming. The sample carries 40,000 to 55,000 clones, 88% recorded once. This TCR was recovered from a man between 50 and 59 years old with active COVID-19. The source material was peripheral blood. J is TRBJ2-5 and V is TRBV9; 10 positions agree with TRBD1. CDR3 bases: TGTGCCAGCAGCACGCGGACAGGGGGAGGCCAAGAGACCCAGTACTTC. Amino acid sequence: CASSTRTGGGQETQYF.